This TCR beta chain appears in the sequencing data of a study of OX40 agonist ivuxolimab in advanced cancers. Study at large: Patients were dosed with the agonistic anti-OX40 (CD134) antibody ivuxolimab.

Findings of the study overall: Some nonresponders also had low normalized T-cell clonal expansion.

The data were produced by immunoSEQ multiplex PCR, yet TCRdb's version contains in-frame clones alone and is incomplete. The top ten clones hold roughly 9.6% of a sample with about 44,000 clones, 85% to 95% of them seen once. The V gene's germline CDR1 is SQVTM and CDR2 ANQGSEA. V lost 5 bases and J 6 bases, leaving 11 bases between the germline ends. CDR3 length equals 11 residues. For this clone: The target antigen is unknown.

Sequencing was performed on CD4+ or CD8+ T cells sorted from blood, taken in a trial of the OX40 agonist ivuxolimab. J is TRBJ2-7 and V is TRBV29-1; no reliable D call. The receptor was derived from an adult with an advanced solid tumor such as melanoma, head and neck, liver or kidney cancer. CDR3 sequence (DNA): TGCAGCGTTCATAGGTTGGGCGAGCAGTACTTC. Translation: CSVHRLGEQYF.